A selection of T cell receptor beta chains follows, all from one sample in a study of cytomegalovirus exposure and HLA in healthy donors. Sequencing used immunoSEQ multiplex PCR; TCRdb keeps in-frame clones, though not all of them. The table has about 150,000 clones, 75% to 80% seen once; the top ten hold nearly 4%. Sequencing was carried out using PBMCs. The receptors were sampled from a male donor in good health and CMV-seronegative. The CDR3 runs from the conserved cysteine through the conserved F or W. Fields, in order: clone size, J gene, V gene, D gene, CDR3 protein, CDR3 DNA. The D gene is left open where the match is weak. Clone size is not always given. Where it is, it says once, few, many or a class for expanded clones.

clone_size: NA
j_call: TRBJ1-1
v_call: TRBV6-1
d_call: NA
cdr3_aa: CASSGPSTEAFF
cdr3_nt: TGTGCCAGCAGTGGGCCTAGCACTGAAGCTTTCTTT

clone_size: NA
j_call: TRBJ2-2
v_call: TRBV18
d_call: NA
cdr3_aa: CASSPTGLGNTGELFF
cdr3_nt: TGTGCCAGCTCACCCACTGGGCTGGGGAACACCGGGGAGCTGTTTTTT

clone_size: NA
j_call: TRBJ1-2
v_call: TRBV5-6
d_call: TRBD1
cdr3_aa: CASSLRQGGGYGYTF
cdr3_nt: TGTGCCAGCAGCTTGCGGCAGGGGGGAGGCTATGGCTACACCTTC

clone_size: few
j_call: TRBJ2-3
v_call: TRBV10-1
d_call: TRBD1
cdr3_aa: CASSTGAGGTDTQYF
cdr3_nt: TGCGCCAGCAGTACAGGGGCAGGCGGCACAGATACGCAGTATTTT

clone_size: NA
j_call: TRBJ2-7
v_call: TRBV4-2
d_call: NA
cdr3_aa: CASRDSRSYEQYF
cdr3_nt: TGTGCCAGCAGGGACAGCCGCTCCTACGAGCAGTACTTC

clone_size: NA
j_call: TRBJ2-7
v_call: TRBV9
d_call: TRBD1
cdr3_aa: CASSGDRTYEQYF
cdr3_nt: TGTGCCAGCAGCGGGGACAGGACCTACGAGCAGTACTTC

clone_size: NA
j_call: TRBJ2-2
v_call: TRBV12-5
d_call: TRBD2
cdr3_aa: CASGGAGELTGELFF
cdr3_nt: TGTGCTAGTGGAGGGGCGGGAGAGCTCACCGGGGAGCTGTTTTTT

clone_size: NA
j_call: TRBJ1-2
v_call: TRBV14
d_call: TRBD1
cdr3_aa: CASSQEATGVNYGYTF
cdr3_nt: TGTGCCAGCAGCCAAGAAGCTACAGGGGTTAACTATGGCTACACCTTC

clone_size: NA
j_call: TRBJ2-3
v_call: TRBV7-9
d_call: TRBD2
cdr3_aa: CSSSSGTSGRDTQYF
cdr3_nt: TGTTCCAGCAGCTCAGGGACTAGCGGGAGGGATACGCAGTATTTT

clone_size: few
j_call: TRBJ2-5
v_call: TRBV14
d_call: TRBD1
cdr3_aa: CASSHLTGGLLETQYF
cdr3_nt: TGTGCCAGCAGCCATCTGACAGGGGGCTTATTAGAGACCCAGTACTTC

clone_size: few
j_call: TRBJ1-2
v_call: TRBV11-3
d_call: NA
cdr3_aa: CASSLEGQRGYTF
cdr3_nt: TGTGCCAGCAGCTTAGAGGGGCAGAGAGGCTACACCTTC

clone_size: NA
j_call: TRBJ1-4
v_call: TRBV7-9
d_call: TRBD1
cdr3_aa: CASSLGTGSNEKLFF
cdr3_nt: TGTGCCAGCAGCTTAGGGACAGGGTCTAATGAAAAACTGTTTTTT

clone_size: NA
j_call: TRBJ1-2
v_call: TRBV6-5
d_call: TRBD1
cdr3_aa: CASRLPGQGVYGYTF
cdr3_nt: TGTGCCAGCAGACTCCCCGGACAGGGGGTCTATGGCTACACCTTC

clone_size: NA
j_call: TRBJ2-3
v_call: TRBV19
d_call: TRBD1
cdr3_aa: CASSAGTGVGTDTQYF
cdr3_nt: TGTGCCAGTAGTGCCGGGACAGGGGTTGGCACAGATACGCAGTATTTT

clone_size: NA
j_call: TRBJ1-5
v_call: TRBV6-1
d_call: NA
cdr3_aa: CASSGPRTLTDQPQHF
cdr3_nt: TGTGCCAGCAGTGGTCCCCGGACATTAACCGATCAGCCCCAGCATTTT

clone_size: once
j_call: TRBJ1-5
v_call: TRBV28
d_call: NA
cdr3_aa: CAGGGGGGQPQHF
cdr3_nt: TGTGCCGGGGGCGGGGGGGGTGGTCAGCCCCAGCATTTT

clone_size: few
j_call: TRBJ1-6
v_call: TRBV4-3
d_call: TRBD1
cdr3_aa: CASSRDSSIYNSPLHF
cdr3_nt: TGCGCCAGCAGCCGGGACAGCTCTATCTATAATTCACCCCTCCACTTT

clone_size: NA
j_call: TRBJ2-2
v_call: TRBV5-6
d_call: NA
cdr3_aa: CASSLQGKGYTGELFF
cdr3_nt: TGTGCCAGCAGCCTCCAGGGAAAGGGTTACACCGGGGAGCTGTTTTTT

clone_size: NA
j_call: TRBJ2-7
v_call: TRBV4-1
d_call: TRBD2
cdr3_aa: CASSQDLRGEGISSYEQYF
cdr3_nt: TGCGCCAGCAGCCAAGATTTGAGAGGGGAGGGGATAAGCTCCTACGAGCAGTACTTC

clone_size: NA
j_call: TRBJ2-7
v_call: TRBV14
d_call: TRBD2
cdr3_aa: CASSLSGGPYEQYF
cdr3_nt: TGTGCCAGCAGCCTTTCGGGAGGCCCCTACGAGCAGTACTTC

clone_size: NA
j_call: TRBJ1-2
v_call: TRBV6-1
d_call: TRBD1
cdr3_aa: CASCLTGGNYGYTF
cdr3_nt: TGTGCCAGCTGCCTGACAGGGGGCAACTATGGCTACACCTTC

clone_size: NA
j_call: TRBJ1-5
v_call: TRBV6-6
d_call: NA
cdr3_aa: CASSAGSYNQPQHF
cdr3_nt: TGTGCCAGCAGTGCCGGGAGCTACAATCAGCCCCAGCATTTT

clone_size: NA
j_call: TRBJ1-2
v_call: TRBV9
d_call: NA
cdr3_aa: CASSEGGVLPFGGYTF
cdr3_nt: TGTGCCAGCAGCGAAGGGGGGGTGCTGCCTTTTGGTGGCTACACCTTC

clone_size: few
j_call: TRBJ2-1
v_call: TRBV29-1
d_call: NA
cdr3_aa: CSVGYSYNEQFF
cdr3_nt: TGCAGCGTTGGTTACAGCTACAATGAGCAGTTCTTC